This is a list of T cell receptor beta chains from one sample in a study of blood T cell repertoires in COVID-19. This table comes from immunoSEQ multiplex PCR, and its TCRdb copy is limited to in-frame clones, with some not included. Seen here are under 100,000 clones, approximately 92% observed once, and the top ten hold roughly 6.6%. Sequenced: peripheral blood. The receptors derive from a woman aged 55-75 years with active COVID-19. Both conserved end residues are part of each CDR3. Fields, in order: CDR3 DNA, CDR3 protein, V gene, D gene, J gene, CDR3 length, clone size. D genes are given only for firm matches. Where a row states a size, it is once, few, many or the class of an expanded clone; other rows omit it.

CDR3nt: TGTGCTAGTGTAGCAGGGGGTCTGTACGAGCAGTACTTC
CDR3aa: CASVAGGLYEQYF
v_gene: TRBV12-5
d_gene: TRBD1
j_gene: TRBJ2-7
len: 13
abundance: .

CDR3nt: TGTGCCAGCAAAATGGAGGGCAGCACAGATACGCAGTATTTT
CDR3aa: CASKMEGSTDTQYF
v_gene: TRBV6-5
d_gene: .
j_gene: TRBJ2-3
len: 14
abundance: .

CDR3nt: TGTGCCAGCAGGGGAGGGAATAGTAATTCACCCCTCCACTTT
CDR3aa: CASRGGNSNSPLHF
v_gene: TRBV5-4
d_gene: .
j_gene: TRBJ1-6
len: 14
abundance: .

CDR3nt: TGTGCCAGCAGCTCCGGCCCCGTTGAGCGAGAGACCCAGTACTTC
CDR3aa: CASSSGPVERETQYF
v_gene: TRBV7-9
d_gene: .
j_gene: TRBJ2-5
len: 15
abundance: .

CDR3nt: TGTGCCAGCACCCCTCGGTTCGGCCCGGCGGGCAATCAGCCCCAGCATTTT
CDR3aa: CASTPRFGPAGNQPQHF
v_gene: TRBV7-9
d_gene: .
j_gene: TRBJ1-5
len: 17
abundance: .

CDR3nt: TGTGCCAGTAGTTGGGGCCAGAACACTGAAGCTTTCTTT
CDR3aa: CASSWGQNTEAFF
v_gene: TRBV19
d_gene: .
j_gene: TRBJ1-1
len: 13
abundance: .

CDR3nt: TGTGCCAGCAGTGACATATCTAACTATGGCCACACCTTC
CDR3aa: CASSDISNYGHTF
v_gene: TRBV6-1
d_gene: .
j_gene: TRBJ1-2
len: 13
abundance: .

CDR3nt: TGTGCCAGTACGACGACAGGGAACTATAATTCACCCCTCCACTTT
CDR3aa: CASTTTGNYNSPLHF
v_gene: TRBV19
d_gene: TRBD1
j_gene: TRBJ1-6
len: 15
abundance: .

CDR3nt: TGCGCCAGCAGCCAAGCGAATATAAGGGGCTACGAGCAGTACTTC
CDR3aa: CASSQANIRGYEQYF
v_gene: TRBV4-3
d_gene: .
j_gene: TRBJ2-7
len: 15
abundance: .

CDR3nt: TGTGCCAGCACTGACAGGGGACCAGAGACCCAGTACTTC
CDR3aa: CASTDRGPETQYF
v_gene: TRBV2
d_gene: TRBD1
j_gene: TRBJ2-5
len: 13
abundance: .

CDR3nt: TGTGCCAGCAGCTTAACGTCTAGTTTAACCGGTGAGCAGTTCTTC
CDR3aa: CASSLTSSLTGEQFF
v_gene: TRBV7-2
d_gene: .
j_gene: TRBJ2-1
len: 15
abundance: .

CDR3nt: TGTGCCAGCAGCTTAGGGTCCGGGACAGGGGACTCCCAAGAGACCCAGTACTTC
CDR3aa: CASSLGSGTGDSQETQYF
v_gene: TRBV11-3
d_gene: TRBD1
j_gene: TRBJ2-5
len: 18
abundance: once

CDR3nt: TGCGCCAGCAGTGAGGGGAGGGGAGGTCAGCCCCAGCATTTT
CDR3aa: CASSEGRGGQPQHF
v_gene: TRBV10-2
d_gene: .
j_gene: TRBJ1-5
len: 14
abundance: .

CDR3nt: TGCGCCAGCAGCTCGGACAGGGGGAACACTGAAGCTTTCTTT
CDR3aa: CASSSDRGNTEAFF
v_gene: TRBV5-1
d_gene: TRBD1
j_gene: TRBJ1-1
len: 14
abundance: .